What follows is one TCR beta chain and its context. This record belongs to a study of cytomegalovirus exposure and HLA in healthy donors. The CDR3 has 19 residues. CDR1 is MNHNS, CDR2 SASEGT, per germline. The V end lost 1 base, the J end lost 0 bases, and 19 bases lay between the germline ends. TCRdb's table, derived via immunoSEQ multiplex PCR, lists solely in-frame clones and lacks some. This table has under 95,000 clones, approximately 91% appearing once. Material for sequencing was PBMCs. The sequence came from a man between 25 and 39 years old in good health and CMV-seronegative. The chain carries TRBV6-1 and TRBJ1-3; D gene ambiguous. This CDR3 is CASSEGLTATTISGNTIYF. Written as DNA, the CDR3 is TGTGCCAGCAGTGAAGGGCTGACGGCTACGACTATCTCTGGAAACACCATATATTTT.